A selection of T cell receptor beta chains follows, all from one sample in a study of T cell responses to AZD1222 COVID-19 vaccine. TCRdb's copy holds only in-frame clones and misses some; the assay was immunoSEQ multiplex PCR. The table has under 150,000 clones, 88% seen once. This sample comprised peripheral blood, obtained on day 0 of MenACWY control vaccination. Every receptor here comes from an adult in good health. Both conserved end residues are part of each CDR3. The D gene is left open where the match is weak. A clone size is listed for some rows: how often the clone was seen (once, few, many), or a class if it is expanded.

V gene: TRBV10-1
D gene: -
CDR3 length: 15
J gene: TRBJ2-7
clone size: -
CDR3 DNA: TGCGCCAGCAGTGAGTCGATATCAGGGGCCTACGAGCAGTACTTC
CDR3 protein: CASSESISGAYEQYF

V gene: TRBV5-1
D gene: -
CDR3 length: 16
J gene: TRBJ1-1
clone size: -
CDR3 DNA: TGCGCCAGCAGCCTTGAGAATGGGGTTTTGGGGTCCGAAGCTTTCTTT
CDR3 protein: CASSLENGVLGSEAFF

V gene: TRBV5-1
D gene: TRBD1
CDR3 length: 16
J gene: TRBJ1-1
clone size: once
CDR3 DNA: TGCGCCAGCAGCTTGGAGGGGACAGGGGCGAACACTGAAGCTTTCTTT
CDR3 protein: CASSLEGTGANTEAFF

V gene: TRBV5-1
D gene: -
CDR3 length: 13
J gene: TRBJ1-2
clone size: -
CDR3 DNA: TGCGCCAGCAGCTCGAAACTTAACTATGGCTACACCTTC
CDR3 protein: CASSSKLNYGYTF

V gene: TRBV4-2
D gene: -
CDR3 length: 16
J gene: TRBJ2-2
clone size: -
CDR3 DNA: TGTGCCAGCAGCCAAGATGCCGACTCGATCACCGGGGAGCTGTTTTTT
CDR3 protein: CASSQDADSITGELFF

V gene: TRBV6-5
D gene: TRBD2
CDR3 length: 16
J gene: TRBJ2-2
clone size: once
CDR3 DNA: TGTGCCAGCAGTTACTGGGGAGGGGCAGTCGCCGGGGAGCTGTTTTTT
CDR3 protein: CASSYWGGAVAGELFF

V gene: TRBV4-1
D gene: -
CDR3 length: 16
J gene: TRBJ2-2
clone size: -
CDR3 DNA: TGCGCCAGCAGCCAAGAAGGTACCCGAAGGACCGGGGAGCTGTTTTTT
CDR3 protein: CASSQEGTRRTGELFF

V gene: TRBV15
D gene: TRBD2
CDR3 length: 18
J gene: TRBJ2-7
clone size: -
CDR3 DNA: TGTGCCACCAGCAGAGGGACTAGCGGGAGGGATATCTCCTACGAGCAGTACTTC
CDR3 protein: CATSRGTSGRDISYEQYF

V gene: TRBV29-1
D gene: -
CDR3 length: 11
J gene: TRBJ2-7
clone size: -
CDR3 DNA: TGCAGCGTTGTCAAGACCTACGAGCAGTACTTC
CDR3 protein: CSVVKTYEQYF

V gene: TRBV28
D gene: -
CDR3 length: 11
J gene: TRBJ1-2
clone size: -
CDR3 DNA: TGTGCCAGCAGTTTTCCGCGGGGCTACACCTTC
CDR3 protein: CASSFPRGYTF

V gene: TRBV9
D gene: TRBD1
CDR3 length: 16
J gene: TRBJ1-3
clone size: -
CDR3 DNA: TGTGCCAGCAGCGCCGGGACAGGGGGTTCTGGAAACACCATATATTTT
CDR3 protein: CASSAGTGGSGNTIYF

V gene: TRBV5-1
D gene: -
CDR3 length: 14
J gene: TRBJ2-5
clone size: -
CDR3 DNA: TGCGCCAGCAGCTTTTCCGGGGATTCGGAGACCCAGTACTTC
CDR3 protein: CASSFSGDSETQYF

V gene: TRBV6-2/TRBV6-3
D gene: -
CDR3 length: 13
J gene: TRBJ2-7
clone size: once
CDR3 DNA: TGTGCCAGCAGTTATTCGACGGCCTACGAGCAGTACTTC
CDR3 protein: CASSYSTAYEQYF

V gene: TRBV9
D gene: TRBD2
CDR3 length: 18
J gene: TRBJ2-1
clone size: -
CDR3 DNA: TGTGCCAGCAGCGTAGGACTAGCGGGAGGGCCCCTGGGGAATGAGCAGTTCTTC
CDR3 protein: CASSVGLAGGPLGNEQFF

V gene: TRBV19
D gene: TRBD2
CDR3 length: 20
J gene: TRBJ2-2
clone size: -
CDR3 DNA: TGTGCCAGTAGTATAGGTACCATTGTTAGCGGGAGGGCTAACACCGGGGAGCTGTTTTTT
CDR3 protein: CASSIGTIVSGRANTGELFF

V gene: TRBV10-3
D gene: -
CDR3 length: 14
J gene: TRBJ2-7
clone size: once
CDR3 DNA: TGTGCCATCAGTGAAGAGGACAGACCCTACGAGCAGTACTTC
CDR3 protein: CAISEEDRPYEQYF

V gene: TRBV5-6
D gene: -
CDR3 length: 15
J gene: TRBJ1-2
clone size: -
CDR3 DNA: TGTGCCAGCAGCTTGGTCGGACGGACTAACTATGGCTACACCTTC
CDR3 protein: CASSLVGRTNYGYTF

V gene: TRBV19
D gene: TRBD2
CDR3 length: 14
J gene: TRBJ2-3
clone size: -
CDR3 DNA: TGTGCCAGTGGATCTAGCGGAATCACAGATACGCAGTATTTT
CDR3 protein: CASGSSGITDTQYF

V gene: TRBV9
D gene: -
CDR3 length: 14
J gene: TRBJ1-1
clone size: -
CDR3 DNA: TGTGCCAGCAGCGTAGGGGGATCGAACACTGAAGCTTTCTTT
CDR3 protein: CASSVGGSNTEAFF

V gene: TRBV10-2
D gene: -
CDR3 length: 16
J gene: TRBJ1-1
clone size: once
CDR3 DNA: TGCGCCAGCAGTTACGCGTCTCCGGGACGGAACACTGAAGCTTTCTTT
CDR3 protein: CASSYASPGRNTEAFF

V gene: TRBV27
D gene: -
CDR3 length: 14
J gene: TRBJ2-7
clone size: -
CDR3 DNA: TGTGCCAGCAGTTCCCGTTTGAGCTCCTACGAGCAGTACTTC
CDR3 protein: CASSSRLSSYEQYF

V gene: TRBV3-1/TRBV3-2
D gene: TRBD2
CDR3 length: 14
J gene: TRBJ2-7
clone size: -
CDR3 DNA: TGTGCCAGCAGCTTGGGACTAGCGGGATACGAGCAGTACTTC
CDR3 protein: CASSLGLAGYEQYF

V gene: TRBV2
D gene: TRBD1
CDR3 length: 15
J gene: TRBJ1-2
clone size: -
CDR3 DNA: TGTGCCAGCAATTCTAGGACAGGGGTGTACTATGGCTACACCTTC
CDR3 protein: CASNSRTGVYYGYTF

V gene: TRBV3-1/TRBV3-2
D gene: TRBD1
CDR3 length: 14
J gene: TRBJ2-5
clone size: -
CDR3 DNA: TGTGCCAGCAGCCAAGCAGGGGGTACAGAGACCCAGTACTTC
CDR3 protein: CASSQAGGTETQYF

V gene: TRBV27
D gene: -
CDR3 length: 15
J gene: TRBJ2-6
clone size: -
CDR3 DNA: TGTGCCAGCAGTGCCAGGGGCTCTGGGGCCAACGTCCTGACTTTC
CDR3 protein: CASSARGSGANVLTF

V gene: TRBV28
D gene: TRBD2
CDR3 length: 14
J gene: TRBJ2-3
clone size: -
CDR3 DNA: TGTGCCAGCAGTCCAGTACTAGCGGGAGTTACGCAGTATTTT
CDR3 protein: CASSPVLAGVTQYF

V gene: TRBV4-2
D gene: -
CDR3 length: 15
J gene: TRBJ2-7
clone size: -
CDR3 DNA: TGTGCCAGCAGCCAGCAAGGACTAAGCTCCTACGAGCAGTACTTC
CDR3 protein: CASSQQGLSSYEQYF

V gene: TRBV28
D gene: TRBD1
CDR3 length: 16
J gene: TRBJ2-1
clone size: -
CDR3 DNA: TGTGCCAGCAGTTTACCATTGGGGACAGGGATGAATGAGCAGTTCTTC
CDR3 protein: CASSLPLGTGMNEQFF

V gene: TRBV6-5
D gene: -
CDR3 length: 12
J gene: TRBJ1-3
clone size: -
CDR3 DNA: TGTGCCAGCCTTGACCGGGGAAACACCATATATTTT
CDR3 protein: CASLDRGNTIYF

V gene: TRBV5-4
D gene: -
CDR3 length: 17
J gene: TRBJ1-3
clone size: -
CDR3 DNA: TGTGCCAGCAGCTTGGATAGGGACCGCGGATCTGGAAACACCATATATTTT
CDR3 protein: CASSLDRDRGSGNTIYF

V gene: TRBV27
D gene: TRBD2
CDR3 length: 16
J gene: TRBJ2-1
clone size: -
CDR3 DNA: TGTGCCAGCAGTTCACTACTAGCGGGAGGAGGCAATGAGCAGTTCTTC
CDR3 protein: CASSSLLAGGGNEQFF

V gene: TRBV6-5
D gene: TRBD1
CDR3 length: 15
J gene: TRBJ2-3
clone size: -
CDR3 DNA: TGTGCCAGCAGGAAGGACAGGGGTAGCACAGATACGCAGTATTTT
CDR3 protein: CASRKDRGSTDTQYF

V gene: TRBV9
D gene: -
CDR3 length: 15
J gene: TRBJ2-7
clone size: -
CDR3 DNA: TGTGCCAGCAGCGTGGGTGGGACGAGCTCCTACGAGCAGTACTTC
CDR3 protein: CASSVGGTSSYEQYF

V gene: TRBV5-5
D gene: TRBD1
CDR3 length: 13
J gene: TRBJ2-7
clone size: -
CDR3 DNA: TGTGCCAGCAGCCTACAGGGGGCTTACGAGCAGTACTTC
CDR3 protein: CASSLQGAYEQYF

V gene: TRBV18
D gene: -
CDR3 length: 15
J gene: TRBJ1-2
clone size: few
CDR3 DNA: TGTGCCAGCTCACCAAGTGAGAGGAGAGGCTATGGCTACACCTTC
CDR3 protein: CASSPSERRGYGYTF

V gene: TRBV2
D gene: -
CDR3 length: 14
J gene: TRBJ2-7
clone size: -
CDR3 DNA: TGTGCCAGCGGCTATCTTCCCGGGATCTACGAGCAGTACTTC
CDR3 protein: CASGYLPGIYEQYF

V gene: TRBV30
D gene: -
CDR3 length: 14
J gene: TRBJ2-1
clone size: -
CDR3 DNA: TGTGCCTGGAGTCGACGGATAGACTACAATGAGCAGTTCTTC
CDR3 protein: CAWSRRIDYNEQFF

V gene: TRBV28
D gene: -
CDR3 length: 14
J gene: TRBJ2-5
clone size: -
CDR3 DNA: TGTGCCAGCAGGTCGGGCCGTGCGAGGGAGACCCAGTACTTC
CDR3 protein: CASRSGRARETQYF

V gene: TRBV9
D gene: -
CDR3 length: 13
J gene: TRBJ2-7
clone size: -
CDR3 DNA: TGTGCCAGCAGCGTAGGACTATCCTACGAGCAGTACTTC
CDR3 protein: CASSVGLSYEQYF

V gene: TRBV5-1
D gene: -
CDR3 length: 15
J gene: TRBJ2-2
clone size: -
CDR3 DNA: TGCGCCAGCAACTCAGGAGGCTCCAACACCGGGGAGCTGTTTTTT
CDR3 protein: CASNSGGSNTGELFF

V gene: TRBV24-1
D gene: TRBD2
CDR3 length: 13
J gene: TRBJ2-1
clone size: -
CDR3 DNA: TGTGCCACCAGGGAGACTAGCTTGGATGAGCAGTTCTTC
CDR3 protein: CATRETSLDEQFF

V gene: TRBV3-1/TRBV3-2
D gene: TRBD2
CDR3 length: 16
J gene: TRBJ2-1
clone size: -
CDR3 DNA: TGTGCCAGCAGCCCACGACTAGCGGGAGGGCCCCATGAGCAGTTCTTC
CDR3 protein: CASSPRLAGGPHEQFF

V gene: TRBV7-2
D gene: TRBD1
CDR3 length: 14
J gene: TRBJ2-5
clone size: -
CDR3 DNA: TGTGCCACCGGGCGGGACAGGGGTTTGGAGACCCAGTACTTC
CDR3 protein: CATGRDRGLETQYF

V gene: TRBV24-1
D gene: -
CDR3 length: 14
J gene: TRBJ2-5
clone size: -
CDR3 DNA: TGTGCCACCAGTGATTTGGACTGGGGTGGGACCCAGTACTTC
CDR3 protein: CATSDLDWGGTQYF

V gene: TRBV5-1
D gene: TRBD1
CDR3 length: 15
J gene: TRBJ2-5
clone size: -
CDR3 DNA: TGCGCCAGCAGACCACTGAACAGGGGACAAGAGACCCAGTACTTC
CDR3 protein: CASRPLNRGQETQYF

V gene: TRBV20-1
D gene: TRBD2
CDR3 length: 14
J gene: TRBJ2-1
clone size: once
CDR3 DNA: TGCAGTGCTAGTCTAGCGGCCGTGGTTTTCGAGCAGTTCTTC
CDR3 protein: CSASLAAVVFEQFF

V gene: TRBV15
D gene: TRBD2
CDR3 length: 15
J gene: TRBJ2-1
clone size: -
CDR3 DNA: TGTGCCACCAGCTATCGACTAGCGGGCAACAATGAGCAGTTCTTC
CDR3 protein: CATSYRLAGNNEQFF

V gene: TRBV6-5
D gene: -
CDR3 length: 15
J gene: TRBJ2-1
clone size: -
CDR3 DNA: TGTGCCAGCAGCCCATTGTCAGGGGCCTACAATGAGCAGTTCTTC
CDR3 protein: CASSPLSGAYNEQFF

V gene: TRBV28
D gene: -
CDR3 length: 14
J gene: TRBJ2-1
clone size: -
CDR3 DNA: TGTGCCAGCAGTTTAAAACAGTCTTACAATGAGCAGTTCTTC
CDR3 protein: CASSLKQSYNEQFF

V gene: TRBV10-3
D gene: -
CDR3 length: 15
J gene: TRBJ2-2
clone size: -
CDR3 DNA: TGTGCCATCAGTGCCCAGGGGCCGAACACCGGGGAGCTGTTTTTT
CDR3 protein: CAISAQGPNTGELFF

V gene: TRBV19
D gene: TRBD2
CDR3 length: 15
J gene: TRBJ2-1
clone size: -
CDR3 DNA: TGTGCCAGTAGACCAAGCGGGAGGTCCTACAATGAGCAGTTCTTC
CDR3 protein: CASRPSGRSYNEQFF

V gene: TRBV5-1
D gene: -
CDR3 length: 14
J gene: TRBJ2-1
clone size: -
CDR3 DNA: TGCGCCAGCAGCTTCAGCGGTACTACAGATGAGCAGTTCTTC
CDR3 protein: CASSFSGTTDEQFF

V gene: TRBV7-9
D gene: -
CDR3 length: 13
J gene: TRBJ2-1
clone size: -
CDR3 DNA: TGTGCCAGCAGCTTCGGGATCTACAATGAGCAGTTCTTC
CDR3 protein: CASSFGIYNEQFF

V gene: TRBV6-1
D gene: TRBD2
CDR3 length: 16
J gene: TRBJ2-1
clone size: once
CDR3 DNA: TGTGCCAGCAGTGGTTGGCGGCGGGAGGGCCGCAATGAGCAGTTCTTC
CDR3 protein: CASSGWRREGRNEQFF